This T cell receptor (beta chain) was sequenced in a study of a mutant IDH1 vaccine in newly diagnosed glioma. Looking at the study overall: The start of vaccination came 4-6 weeks after radiotherapy alone, or with temozolomide cycles. Patients previously underwent radiotherapy, temozolomide, or both, and most underwent both. An approximately 62% male, approximately 38% female split and a mean age of approximately 40 years characterized treated patients. General study findings and limits: A vaccine-induced immune response developed in roughly 93% of the patients.

Time point noted: week 23, last vaccination. The investigators gave 300 ug of mutant IDH1 20-mer peptide in each vaccine dose, together with topical imiquimod. With regard to this clone: Its antigen is not known.

Here immunoSEQ multiplex PCR was the method, and the copy in TCRdb shows in-frame clones only, minus some. Of under 45,000 clones listed, about 75% were seen once; the top ten hold 5.3%. V gave up 0 bases and J gave up 1 base, with 10 bases separating them. Looked up from germline, CDR1 is SGHDT and CDR2 is YYEEEE. This CDR3 has 15 amino acids. The chain combines TRBV5-6 with TRBJ2-5; D may correspond to TRBD1 or TRBD2 (6 bases each). This sample comprised PBMCs, obtained from a glioma patient whose treatment included an IDH1 peptide vaccine. The source of this sequence is a man aged 50 to 59 with glioma. The CDR3 DNA reads as TGTGCCAGCAGCTTGGGCTGGGGGGCCCAAGAGACCCAGTACTTC. Its translation is CASSLGWGAQETQYF.